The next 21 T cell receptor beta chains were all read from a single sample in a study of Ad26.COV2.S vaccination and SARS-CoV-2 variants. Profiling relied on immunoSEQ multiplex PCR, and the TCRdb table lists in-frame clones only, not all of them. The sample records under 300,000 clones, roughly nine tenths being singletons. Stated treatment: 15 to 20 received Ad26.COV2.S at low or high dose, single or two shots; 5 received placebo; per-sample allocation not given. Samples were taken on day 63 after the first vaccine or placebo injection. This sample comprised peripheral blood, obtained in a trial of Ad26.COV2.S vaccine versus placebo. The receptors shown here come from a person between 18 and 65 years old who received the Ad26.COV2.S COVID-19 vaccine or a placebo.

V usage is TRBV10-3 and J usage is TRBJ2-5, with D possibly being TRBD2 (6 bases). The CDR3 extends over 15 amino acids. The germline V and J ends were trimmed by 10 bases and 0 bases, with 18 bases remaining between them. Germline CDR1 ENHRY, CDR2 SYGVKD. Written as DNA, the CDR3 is TGTGCCACTAAAACCTCCGGGAGCAACCAAGAGACCCAGTACTTC. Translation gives CATKTSGSNQETQYF.

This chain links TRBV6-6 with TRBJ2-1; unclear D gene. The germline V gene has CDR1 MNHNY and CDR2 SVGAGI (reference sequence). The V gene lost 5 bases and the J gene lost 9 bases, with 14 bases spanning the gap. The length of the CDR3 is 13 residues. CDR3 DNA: TGTGCCAGCAGTCCCTTATGGGTCCCTGAGCAGTTCTTC. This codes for CASSPLWVPEQFF.

CDR3 protein: CASSQVKAGGNSPLHF. As DNA, the CDR3 is TGTGCCAGCAGCCAAGTCAAAGCAGGGGGTAATTCACCCCTCCACTTT. The chain has TRBV3-1 (or the pseudogene TRBV3-2) and TRBJ1-6, with TRBD1 matching over 7 bases. This CDR3 contains 16 residues. Per the germline V gene, CDR1 is LGHDT and CDR2 is YNNKEL (reference sequence). J lost 6 bases, V lost 1 base, and 6 bases had no gene match.

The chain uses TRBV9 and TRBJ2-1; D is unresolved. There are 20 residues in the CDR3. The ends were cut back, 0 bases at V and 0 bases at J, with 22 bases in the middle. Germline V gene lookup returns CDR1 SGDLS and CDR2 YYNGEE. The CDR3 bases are TGTGCCAGCAGCGTAGATGGACGTCAGCCCTTCCGCAGCTCCTACAATGAGCAGTTCTTC. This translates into CASSVDGRQPFRSSYNEQFF.

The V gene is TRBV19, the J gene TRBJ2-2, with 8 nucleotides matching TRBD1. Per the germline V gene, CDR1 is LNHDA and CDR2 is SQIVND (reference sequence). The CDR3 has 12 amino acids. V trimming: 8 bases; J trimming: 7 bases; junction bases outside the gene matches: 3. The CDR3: CASGRGLGELFF. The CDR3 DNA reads TGTGCCAGTGGCAGGGGGCTCGGGGAGCTGTTTTTT.

The CDR3 nucleotides read TGCGCCAGCAGCCAGGGGAGGGGGTGGGCAGATACGCAGTATTTT. Protein product: CASSQGRGWADTQYF. The chain carries TRBV4-3 and TRBJ2-3, with D maybe TRBD2 (7 bases). The CDR3 extends over 15 amino acids. Trimming removed 3 bases from V and 4 bases from J, with 14 bases in between. CDR1 is LGHNA, CDR2 YSLEER, per germline.

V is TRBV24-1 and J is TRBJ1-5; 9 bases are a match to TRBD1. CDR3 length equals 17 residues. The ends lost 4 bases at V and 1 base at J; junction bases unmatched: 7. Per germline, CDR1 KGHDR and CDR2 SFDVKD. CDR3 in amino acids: CATSETTGGISNQPQHF. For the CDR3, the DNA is TGTGCCACCAGTGAGACTACAGGGGGCATAAGCAATCAGCCCCAGCATTTT.

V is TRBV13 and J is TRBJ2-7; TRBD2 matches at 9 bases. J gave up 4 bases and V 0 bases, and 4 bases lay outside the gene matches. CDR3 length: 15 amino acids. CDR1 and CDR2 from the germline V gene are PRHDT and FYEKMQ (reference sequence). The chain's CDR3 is CASSLGLAGVYEQYV. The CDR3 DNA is TGTGCCAGCAGCTTAGGACTAGCGGGCGTATACGAGCAGTACGTC.

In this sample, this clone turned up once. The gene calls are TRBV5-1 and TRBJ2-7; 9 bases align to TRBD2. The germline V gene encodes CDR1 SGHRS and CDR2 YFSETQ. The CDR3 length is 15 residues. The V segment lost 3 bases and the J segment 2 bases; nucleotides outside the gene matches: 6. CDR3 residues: CASSSQLAGPYEQYF. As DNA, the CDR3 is TGCGCCAGCAGCTCGCAACTAGCGGGCCCCTACGAGCAGTACTTC.

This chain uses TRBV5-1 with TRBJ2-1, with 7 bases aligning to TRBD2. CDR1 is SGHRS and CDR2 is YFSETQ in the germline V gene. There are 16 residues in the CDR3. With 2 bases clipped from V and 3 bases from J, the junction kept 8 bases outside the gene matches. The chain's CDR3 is CASSLGWGGNYNEQFF. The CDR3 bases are TGCGCCAGCAGCTTAGGGTGGGGAGGGAACTACAATGAGCAGTTCTTC.

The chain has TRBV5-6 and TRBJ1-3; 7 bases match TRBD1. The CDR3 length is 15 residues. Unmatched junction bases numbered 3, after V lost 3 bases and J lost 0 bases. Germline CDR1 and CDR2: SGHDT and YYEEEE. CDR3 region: CASSSDRVSGNTIYF. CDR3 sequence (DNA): TGTGCCAGCAGCTCCGACAGGGTCTCTGGAAACACCATATATTTT. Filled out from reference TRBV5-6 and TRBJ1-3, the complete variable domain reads DAGVTQSPTHLIKTRGQQVTLRCSPKSGHDTVSWYQQALGQGPQFIFQYYEEEERQRGNFPDRFSGHQFPNYSSELNVNALLLGDSALYLCASSSDRVSGNTIYFGEGSWLTVV.

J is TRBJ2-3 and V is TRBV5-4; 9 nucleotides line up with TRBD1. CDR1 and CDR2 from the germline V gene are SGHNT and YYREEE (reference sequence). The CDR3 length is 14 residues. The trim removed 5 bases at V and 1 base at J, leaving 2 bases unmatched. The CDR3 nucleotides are TGTGCCAGCAGGGACAGGGGAGGCACAGATACGCAGTATTTT. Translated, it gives CASRDRGGTDTQYF.

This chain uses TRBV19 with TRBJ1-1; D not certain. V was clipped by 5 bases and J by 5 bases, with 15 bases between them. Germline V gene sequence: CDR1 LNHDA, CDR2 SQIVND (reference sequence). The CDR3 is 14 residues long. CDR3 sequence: CASSAAWVETEAFF. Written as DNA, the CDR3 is TGTGCCAGTAGTGCCGCGTGGGTTGAGACTGAAGCTTTCTTT.

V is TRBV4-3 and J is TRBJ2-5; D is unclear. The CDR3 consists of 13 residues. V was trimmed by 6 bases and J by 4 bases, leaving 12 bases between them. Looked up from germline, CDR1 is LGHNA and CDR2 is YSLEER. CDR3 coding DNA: TGCGCCAGCAGTCCTGACTTACGAGAGACCCAGTACTTC. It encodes CASSPDLRETQYF.

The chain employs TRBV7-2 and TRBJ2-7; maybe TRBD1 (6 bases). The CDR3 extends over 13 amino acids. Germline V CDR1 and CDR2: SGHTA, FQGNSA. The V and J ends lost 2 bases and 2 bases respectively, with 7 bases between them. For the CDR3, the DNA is TGTGCCAGCAGCTTACAGGGGCCCTACGAGCAGTACTTC. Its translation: CASSLQGPYEQYF.

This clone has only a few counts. In DNA, the CDR3 is TGTGCCAGCGCCCGGGACGGTCAAGAAGCTTTCTTT. Its protein product is CASARDGQEAFF. V usage is TRBV7-3 and J usage is TRBJ1-1; tentatively, D is TRBD1 (5 bases). The CDR3 loop spans 12 amino acids. The V end was cut by 8 bases, the J end by 8 bases, with 15 bases between. Per germline, CDR1 SGHTA and CDR2 FQGTGA.

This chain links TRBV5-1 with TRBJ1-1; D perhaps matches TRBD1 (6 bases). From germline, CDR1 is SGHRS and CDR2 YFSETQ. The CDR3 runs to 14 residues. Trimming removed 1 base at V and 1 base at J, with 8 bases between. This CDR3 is CASSLSGANTEAFF. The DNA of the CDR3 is TGCGCCAGCAGCTTGTCAGGGGCGAACACTGAAGCTTTCTTT.

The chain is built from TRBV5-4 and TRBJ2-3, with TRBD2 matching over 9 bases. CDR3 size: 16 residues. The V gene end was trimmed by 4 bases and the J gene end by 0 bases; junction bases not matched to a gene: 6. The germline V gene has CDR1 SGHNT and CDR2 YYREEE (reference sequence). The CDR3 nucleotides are TGTGCCAGCAGCCCCGGGACTAGCCTCAGCACAGATACGCAGTATTTT. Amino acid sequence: CASSPGTSLSTDTQYF.

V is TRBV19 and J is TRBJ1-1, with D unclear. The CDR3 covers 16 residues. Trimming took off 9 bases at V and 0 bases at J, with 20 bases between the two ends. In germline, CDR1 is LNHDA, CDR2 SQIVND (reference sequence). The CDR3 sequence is CASRSNQYRLNTEAFF. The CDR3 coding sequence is TGTGCCAGCAGGTCCAATCAGTACAGATTGAACACTGAAGCTTTCTTT.

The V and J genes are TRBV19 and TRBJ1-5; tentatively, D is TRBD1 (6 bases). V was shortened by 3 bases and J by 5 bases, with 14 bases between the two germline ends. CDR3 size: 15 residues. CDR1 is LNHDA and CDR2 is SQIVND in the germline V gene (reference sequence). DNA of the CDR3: TGTGCCAGTAGTATGGGCCGGAGGGGGTATCAGCCCCAGCATTTT. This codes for CASSMGRRGYQPQHF.

CDR3 loop: CASSQDEGRDEQFF. The CDR3 DNA follows: TGCGCCAGCAGCCAAGATGAGGGGAGGGATGAGCAGTTCTTC. The genes are TRBV4-3 and TRBJ2-1; 7 positions match TRBD2. The J segment lost 8 bases and the V segment lost 0 bases, leaving 4 bases of the junction unmatched. The CDR3 has 14 amino acids. CDR1 and CDR2 (germline): LGHNA, YSLEER.